Below, 7 T cell receptor beta chains from the same sample are listed, as sequenced in a study of blood T cell repertoires in COVID-19. Some clones are missing from TCRdb's copy, which holds only in-frame ones; the method was immunoSEQ multiplex PCR. The sample yields approximately 300,000 clones, roughly nine tenths seen once. The specimen sequenced was PBMCs or T cells enriched from blood (not recorded which). These receptors all stem from a man aged 55 to 70 who had recovered from COVID-19.

The chain couples TRBV19 to TRBJ2-7, with 8 positions matching TRBD2. Germline V gene sequence: CDR1 LNHDA, CDR2 SQIVND (reference sequence). V was clipped by 5 bases and J by 4 bases; unmatched bases: 19. There are 18 residues in the CDR3. CDR3 in DNA: TGTGCCAGTAGTCCAGACTTTCCTAGCGGGCATCAAGTATACGAGCAGTACTTC. It codes for CASSPDFPSGHQVYEQYF.

The chain carries TRBV7-3 and TRBJ2-5; the D gene is possibly TRBD1 (5 bases). The CDR3 is made up of 13 amino acids. Trimming pared 4 bases from V and 5 bases from J, leaving 11 bases between. CDR1 is SGHTA, CDR2 FQGTGA, per germline. The CDR3 region has the DNA TGTGCCAGCAGCTCCCAGGGATGGGAGACCCAGTACTTC. It encodes CASSSQGWETQYF.

The chain employs TRBV28 and TRBJ2-5; tentative D call: TRBD2 (5 bases). The CDR3 has 12 residues. The V end lost 6 bases, the J end lost 2 bases, and 7 bases lay between the germline ends. Germline CDR1 and CDR2: MDHEN and SYDVKM. The CDR3 DNA is TGTGCCAGCAGCCGGACTCAAGAGACCCAGTACTTC. It translates to CASSRTQETQYF.

This clone was seen once. The CDR3 nucleotides are TGTGCCAGCAGTACGAGTGGAGGGAGTCAGCCCCAGCATTTT. Protein product: CASSTSGGSQPQHF. V usage is TRBV28 and J usage is TRBJ1-5; no firm D call. The germline V and J ends were trimmed by 5 bases and 6 bases, with 14 bases remaining between them. This CDR3 spans 14 amino acids. Germline CDR1 MDHEN, CDR2 SYDVKM.

This clone was found many times. The CDR3 DNA reads TGTGCCAGCAGTGTTCGGGCTTTCCGGGATGAAGCTTTCTTT. This encodes CASSVRAFRDEAFF. The rearrangement links TRBV6-4 to TRBJ1-1; no clear D gene. The V end was cut by 4 bases, the J end by 7 bases, with 16 bases between. This CDR3 has 14 residues. Germline CDR1 is MRHNA and CDR2 is SNTAGT.

The V call is TRBV7-2, the J call TRBJ1-2, with no clear D. Germline CDR1 and CDR2: SGHTA and FQGNSA. This CDR3 has 14 residues. V was cut by 5 bases and J by 1 base, with 11 bases left in between. The chain's CDR3 is CASSNVGLNYGYTF. In DNA, the CDR3 is TGTGCCAGCAGCAATGTCGGACTTAACTATGGCTACACCTTC.

The chain combines TRBV6-6 with TRBJ2-7, with TRBD2 identical over 7 bases. This CDR3 comprises 14 residues. With 6 bases clipped from V and 2 bases from J, the junction kept 7 bases outside the gene matches. Germline CDR1 MNHNY, CDR2 SVGAGI (reference sequence). In DNA, the CDR3 is TGTGCCAGCAGCCCTGGGGGGGTCCCCTACGAGCAGTACTTC. It codes for CASSPGGVPYEQYF.